These 7 T cell receptor beta chains came from one sample sequenced in a study of T cell responses to AZD1222 COVID-19 vaccine. The table came from immunoSEQ multiplex PCR; TCRdb's copy has only in-frame clones and leaves some out. Of approximately 110,000 clones listed, about 85% were seen once; the top ten hold approximately 4.4%. This specimen consisted of peripheral blood, obtained 28 days after the second AZD1222 dose. The receptors shown here come from an adult who received the AZD1222 COVID-19 vaccine.

The gene calls are TRBV19 and TRBJ1-5; D remains ambiguous. The CDR3 runs 11 residues. From germline, CDR1 is LNHDA and CDR2 SQIVND (reference sequence). V was trimmed by 5 bases and J by 6 bases, leaving 5 bases between them. CDR3 residues: CASSESQPQHF. For the CDR3, the DNA is TGTGCCAGTAGTGAATCTCAGCCCCAGCATTTT.

This clone turned up a few times. The gene calls are TRBV6-5 and TRBJ2-1; TRBD2 agrees at 9 bases. Per germline, CDR1 MNHEY and CDR2 SVGAGI. Losses at the gene ends were 3 bases for V and 4 bases for J; bases not matched to a gene: 4. The CDR3 has 15 amino acids. The CDR3 nucleotides are TGTGCCAGCAGTTATACGCGGGGGGGTTACAATGAGCAGTTCTTC. Its protein is CASSYTRGGYNEQFF.

The chain couples TRBV3-1 (or the pseudogene TRBV3-2) to TRBJ2-5, with D maybe TRBD1 (6 bases). Germline-derived CDR1 and CDR2 are LGHDT and YNNKEL (reference sequence). The V gene lost 9 bases and the J gene lost 0 bases, with 8 bases spanning the gap. The CDR3 is 12 residues long. This chain's CDR3 is CASQGYQETQYF. The CDR3 coding sequence is TGTGCCAGTCAGGGGTACCAAGAGACCCAGTACTTC.

CDR3 sequence: CASSHASHPSYEQYF. CDR3 coding DNA: TGTGCCAGCAGCCACGCCTCACACCCCTCCTACGAGCAGTACTTC. The rearrangement links TRBV9 to TRBJ2-7, with D unclear. Germline V gives CDR1 SGDLS, CDR2 YYNGEE. CDR3 size: 15 residues. The germline V and J ends were trimmed by 4 bases and 0 bases, with 14 bases remaining between them.

This clone showed up just a few times. V is TRBV5-5 and J is TRBJ1-6; no definite D call. Per germline, CDR1 SGHKS and CDR2 YYEKEE (reference sequence). The V gene lost 1 base and the J gene lost 0 bases, with 8 bases spanning the gap. The CDR3 runs 16 residues. The DNA for the CDR3 is TGTGCCAGCAGCTTGAGTGTAGGCTCCTATAATTCACCCCTCCACTTT. This encodes CASSLSVGSYNSPLHF.

The rearrangement links TRBV30 to TRBJ1-2; D unclear. The CDR3 is made up of 11 amino acids. Between the trimmed V and J ends, which lost 5 bases and 3 bases, there was a span of 7 bases. Germline V gene data show CDR1 as GTSNPN and CDR2 as SVGIG (reference sequence). CDR3 DNA sequence: TGTGCCTGGGGCGCGGACTATGGCTACACCTTC. Encoded protein: CAWGADYGYTF.

This clone was picked up one time. The chain couples TRBV19 to TRBJ2-7, with D possibly matching TRBD2 (6 bases). V dropped 5 bases and J dropped 1 base, with 12 bases sitting between them. In germline, CDR1 is LNHDA, CDR2 SQIVND (reference sequence). The CDR3 is made up of 14 amino acids. This CDR3 reads CASSLLSGSYEQYF. For the CDR3, the DNA is TGTGCCAGTAGTCTCTTAAGCGGGTCCTACGAGCAGTACTTC. The entire variable domain, with the rest obtained from reference TRBV19 and TRBJ2-7, is as follows: DGGITQSPKYLFRKEGQNVTLSCEQNLNHDAMYWYRQDPGQGLRLIYYSQIVNDFQKGDIAEGYSVSREKKESFPLTVTSAQKNPTAFYLCASSLLSGSYEQYFGPGTRLTVT.